The present TCR beta chain was sequenced within a study of OX40 agonist ivuxolimab in advanced cancers. Across the study: Prior checkpoint blockade (anti-PD-1, anti-PD-L1 or anti-CTLA-4) was permitted; about 40% had it. Study-wide results and caveats: The mean number of expanded clones was higher in CD8+ T cells than in CD4+. Normalized T-cell clonal expansion was also low in a subset of nonresponders.

This CDR3 has 14 residues. In germline, CDR1 is SGHTA, CDR2 FQGNSA. TCRdb's table, derived via immunoSEQ multiplex PCR, lists solely in-frame clones and lacks some. The sample lists about 120,000 clones; around 93% were seen once. Concerning this clone: The antigen is unknown.

The V call is TRBV7-2, the J call TRBJ2-5; D is uncertain. The J call may be wrong; the DNA end is better matched by TRBJ2-7. The source of this sequence is an adult with an advanced solid tumor such as melanoma, head and neck, liver or kidney cancer. The starting material was CD4+ or CD8+ T cells sorted from blood, obtained in a trial of the OX40 agonist ivuxolimab. The CDR3 protein is CASSWLDTSYEQYF. In nucleotides, the CDR3 is TGTGCCAGCAGCTGGCTTGACACTTCCTACGAGCAGTACTTC.